This T cell receptor beta chain was sequenced during a study of T cell repertoires in cytomegalovirus infection. About the research overall: Selection of CMV epitopes for the study included recently identified HLA-C-restricted and well-studied HLA-B-restricted ones. CMV infection plus the matching HLA type was flagged by public TCR beta signatures. General study findings and limits: HLA-C-restricted CMV clonotypes gave the most frequent clonotype in two of eight donors. CMV carriers with the relevant HLA were identified by cumulative public TCR beta family frequency.

Germline loops: CDR1 MNHNS, CDR2 SASEGT. CDR3 size: 15 residues. With 4 bases removed from V and 0 bases from J, the gap between germline ends came to 10 bases. TCRdb re-called the reads through MiXCR, storing one row per CDR3 protein. Among roughly 990,000 distinct CDR3 sequences listed, around a third were seen once. A few counts support this clonotype. The antigen is not known. Specimen: cultured CD8+ T cells from PBMCs, collected from culture after CMV antigen stimulation. The TCR comes from a human donor in good health (CMV status not recorded). Some clones in this sample may be carry-over from other donors' samples. V and J are TRBV6-1 and TRBJ1-3; the D is unclear. The CDR3 region is CASSVSGSSGNTIYF. In nucleotides, the CDR3 is TGTGCCAGCAGTGTGAGTGGCAGCTCTGGAAACACCATATATTTT.